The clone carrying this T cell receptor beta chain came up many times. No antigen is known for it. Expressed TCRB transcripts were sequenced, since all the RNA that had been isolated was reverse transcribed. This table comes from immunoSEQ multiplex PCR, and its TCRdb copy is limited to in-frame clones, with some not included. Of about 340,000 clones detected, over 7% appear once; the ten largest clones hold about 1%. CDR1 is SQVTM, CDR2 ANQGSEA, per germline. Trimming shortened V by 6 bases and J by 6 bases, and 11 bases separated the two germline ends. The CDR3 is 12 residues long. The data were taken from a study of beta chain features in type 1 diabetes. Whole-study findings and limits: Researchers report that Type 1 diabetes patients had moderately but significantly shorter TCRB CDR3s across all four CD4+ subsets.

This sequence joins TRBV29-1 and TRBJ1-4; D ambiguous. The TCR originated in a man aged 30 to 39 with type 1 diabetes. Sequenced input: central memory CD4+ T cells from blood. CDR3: CSVLVQDEKLFF. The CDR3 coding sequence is TGCAGCGTATTGGTGCAGGATGAAAAACTGTTTTTT.